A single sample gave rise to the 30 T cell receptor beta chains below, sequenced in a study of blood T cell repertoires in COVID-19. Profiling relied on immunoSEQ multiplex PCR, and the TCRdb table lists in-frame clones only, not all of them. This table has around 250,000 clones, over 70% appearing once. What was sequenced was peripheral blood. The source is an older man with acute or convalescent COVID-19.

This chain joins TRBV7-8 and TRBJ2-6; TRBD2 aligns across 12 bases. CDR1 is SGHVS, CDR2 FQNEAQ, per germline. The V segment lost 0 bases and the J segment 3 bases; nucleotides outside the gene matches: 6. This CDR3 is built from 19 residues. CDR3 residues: CASSLAELAGGYGANVLTF. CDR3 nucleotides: TGTGCCAGCAGCTTAGCGGAACTAGCGGGAGGCTATGGGGCCAACGTCCTGACTTTC. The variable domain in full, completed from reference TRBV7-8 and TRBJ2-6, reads GAGVSQSPRYKVAKRGQDVALRCDPISGHVSLFWYQQALGQGPEFLTYFQNEAQLDKSGLPSDRFFAERPEGSVSTLKIQRTQQEDSAVYLCASSLAELAGGYGANVLTFGAGSRLTVL.

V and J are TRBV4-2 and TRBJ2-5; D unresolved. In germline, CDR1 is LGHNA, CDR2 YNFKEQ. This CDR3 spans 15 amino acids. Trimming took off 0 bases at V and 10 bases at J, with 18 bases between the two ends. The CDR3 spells CASSQESRRSSGQYF. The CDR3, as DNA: TGTGCCAGCAGCCAAGAGTCCCGGAGAAGTAGTGGCCAGTACTTC.

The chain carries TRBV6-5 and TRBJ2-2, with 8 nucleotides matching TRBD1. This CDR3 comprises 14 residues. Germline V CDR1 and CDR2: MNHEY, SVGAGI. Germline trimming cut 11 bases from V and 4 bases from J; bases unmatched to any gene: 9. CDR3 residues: CAGKTGEFTGELFF. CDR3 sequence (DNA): TGTGCCGGCAAGACAGGGGAATTCACCGGGGAGCTGTTTTTT.

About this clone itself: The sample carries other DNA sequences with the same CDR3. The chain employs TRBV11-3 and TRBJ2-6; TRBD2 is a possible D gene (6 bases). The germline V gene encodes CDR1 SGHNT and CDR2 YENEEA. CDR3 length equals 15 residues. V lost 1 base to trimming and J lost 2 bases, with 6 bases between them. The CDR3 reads CASSLGGAGANVLTF. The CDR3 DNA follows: TGTGCCAGCAGCTTAGGGGGGGCTGGGGCCAACGTCCTGACTTTC. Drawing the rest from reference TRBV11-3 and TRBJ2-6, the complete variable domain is EAGVVQSPRYKIIEKKQPVAFWCNPISGHNTLYWYLQNLGQGPELLIRYENEEAVDDSQLPKDRFSAERLKGVDSTLKIQPAELGDSAVYLCASSLGGAGANVLTFGAGSRLTVL.

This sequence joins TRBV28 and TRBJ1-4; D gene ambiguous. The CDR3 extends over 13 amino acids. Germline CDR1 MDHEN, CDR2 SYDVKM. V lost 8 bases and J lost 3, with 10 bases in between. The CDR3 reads CASDKSPNEKLFF. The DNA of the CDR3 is TGTGCCAGCGACAAGAGCCCTAATGAAAAACTGTTTTTT.

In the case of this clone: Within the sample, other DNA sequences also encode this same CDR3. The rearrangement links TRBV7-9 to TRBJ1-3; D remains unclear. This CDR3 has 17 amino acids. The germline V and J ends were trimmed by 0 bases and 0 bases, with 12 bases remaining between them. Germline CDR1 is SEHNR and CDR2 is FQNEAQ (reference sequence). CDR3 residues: CASSLAVAGNSGNTIYF. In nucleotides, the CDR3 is TGTGCCAGCAGCTTAGCCGTCGCCGGGAACTCTGGAAACACCATATATTTT.

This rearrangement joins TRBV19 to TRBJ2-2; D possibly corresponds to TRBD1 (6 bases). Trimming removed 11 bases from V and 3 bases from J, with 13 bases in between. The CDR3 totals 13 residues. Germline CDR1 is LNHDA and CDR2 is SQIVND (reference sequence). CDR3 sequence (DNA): TGTGCCGGGGCCCACAGGGACACCGGGGAGCTGTTTTTT. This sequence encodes CAGAHRDTGELFF. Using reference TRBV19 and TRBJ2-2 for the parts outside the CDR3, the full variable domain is DGGITQSPKYLFRKEGQNVTLSCEQNLNHDAMYWYRQDPGQGLRLIYYSQIVNDFQKGDIAEGYSVSREKKESFPLTVTSAQKNPTAFYLCAGAHRDTGELFFGEGSRLTVL.

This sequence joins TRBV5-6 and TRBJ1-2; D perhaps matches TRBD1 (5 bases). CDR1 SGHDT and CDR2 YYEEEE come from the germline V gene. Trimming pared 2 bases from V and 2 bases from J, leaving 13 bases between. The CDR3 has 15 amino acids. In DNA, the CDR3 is TGTGCCAGCAGCTTCCTTAGGACACCCAACTATGGCTACACCTTC. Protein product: CASSFLRTPNYGYTF.

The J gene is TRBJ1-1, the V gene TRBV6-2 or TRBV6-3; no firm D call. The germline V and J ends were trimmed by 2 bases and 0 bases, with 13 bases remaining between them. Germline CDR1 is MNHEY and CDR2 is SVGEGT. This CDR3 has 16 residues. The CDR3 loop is CASSYIAGGVNTEAFF. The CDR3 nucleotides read TGTGCCAGCAGTTACATTGCAGGCGGGGTGAACACTGAAGCTTTCTTT.

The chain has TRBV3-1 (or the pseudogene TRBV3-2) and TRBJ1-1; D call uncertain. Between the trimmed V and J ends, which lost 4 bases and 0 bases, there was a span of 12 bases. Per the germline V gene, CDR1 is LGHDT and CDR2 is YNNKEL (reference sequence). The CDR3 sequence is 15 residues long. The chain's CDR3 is CASSPRGEMNTEAFF. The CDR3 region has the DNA TGTGCCAGCAGCCCGAGAGGTGAAATGAACACTGAAGCTTTCTTT.

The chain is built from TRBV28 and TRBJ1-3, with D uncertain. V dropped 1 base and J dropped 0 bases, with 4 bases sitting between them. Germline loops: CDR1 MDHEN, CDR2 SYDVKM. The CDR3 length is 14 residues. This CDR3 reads CASSLSVSGNTIYF. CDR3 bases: TGTGCCAGCAGTTTATCCGTCTCTGGAAACACCATATATTTT.

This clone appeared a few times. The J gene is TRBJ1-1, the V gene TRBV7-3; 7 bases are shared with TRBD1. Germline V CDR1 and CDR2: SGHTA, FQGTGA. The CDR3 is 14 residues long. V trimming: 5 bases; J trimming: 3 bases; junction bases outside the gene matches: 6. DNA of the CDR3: TGTGCCAGCAGCGCTACAGGGGTGGACACTGAAGCTTTCTTT. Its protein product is CASSATGVDTEAFF.

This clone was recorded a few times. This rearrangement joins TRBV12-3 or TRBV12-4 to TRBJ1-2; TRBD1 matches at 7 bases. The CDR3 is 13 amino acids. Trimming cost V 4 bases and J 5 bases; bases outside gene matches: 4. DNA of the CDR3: TGTGCCAGCAGTTCCGCAGGGGGGTATGGCTACACCTTC. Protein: CASSSAGGYGYTF.

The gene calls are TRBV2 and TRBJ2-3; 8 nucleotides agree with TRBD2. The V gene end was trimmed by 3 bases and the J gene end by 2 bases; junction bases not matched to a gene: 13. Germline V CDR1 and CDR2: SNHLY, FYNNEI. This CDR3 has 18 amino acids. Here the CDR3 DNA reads TGTGCCAGCAGTGAGAGGGGGACTAGAGTCCCCCCCACAGATACGCAGTATTTT. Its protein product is CASSERGTRVPPTDTQYF.

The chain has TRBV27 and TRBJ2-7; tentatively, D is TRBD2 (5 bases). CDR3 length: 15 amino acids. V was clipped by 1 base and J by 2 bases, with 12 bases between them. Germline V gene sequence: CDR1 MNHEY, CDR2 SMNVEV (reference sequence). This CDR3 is CASSLFPGRTYEQYF. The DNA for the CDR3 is TGTGCCAGCAGTTTATTTCCGGGAAGAACCTACGAGCAGTACTTC.

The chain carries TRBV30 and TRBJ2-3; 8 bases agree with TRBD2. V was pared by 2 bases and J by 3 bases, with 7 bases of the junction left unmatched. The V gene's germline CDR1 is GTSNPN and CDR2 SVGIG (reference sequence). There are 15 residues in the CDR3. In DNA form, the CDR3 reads TGTGCCTGGAGTACCGGCTTAGCGGGGACAGATACGCAGTATTTT. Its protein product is CAWSTGLAGTDTQYF.

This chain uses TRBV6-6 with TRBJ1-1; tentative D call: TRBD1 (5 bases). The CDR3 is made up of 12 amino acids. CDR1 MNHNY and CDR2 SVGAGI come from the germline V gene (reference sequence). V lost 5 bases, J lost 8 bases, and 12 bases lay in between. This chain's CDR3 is CASSRGGPEAFF. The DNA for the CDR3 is TGTGCCAGCAGTAGGGGAGGGCCAGAAGCTTTCTTT.

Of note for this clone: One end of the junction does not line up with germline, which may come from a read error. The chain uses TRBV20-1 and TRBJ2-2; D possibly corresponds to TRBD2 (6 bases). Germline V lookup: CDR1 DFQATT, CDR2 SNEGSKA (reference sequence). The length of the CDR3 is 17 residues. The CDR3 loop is CSASKVLSGGNAGELFF. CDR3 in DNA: TGCAGTGCTAGTAAAGTTCTTTCTGGGGGGAACGCCGGGGAGCTGTTTTTT.

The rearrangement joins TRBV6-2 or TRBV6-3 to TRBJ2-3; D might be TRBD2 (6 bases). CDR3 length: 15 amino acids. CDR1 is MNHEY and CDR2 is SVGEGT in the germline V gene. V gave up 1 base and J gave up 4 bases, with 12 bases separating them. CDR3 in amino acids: CASSYWLAYPDTQYF. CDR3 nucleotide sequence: TGTGCCAGCAGTTACTGGCTAGCGTACCCAGATACGCAGTATTTT.

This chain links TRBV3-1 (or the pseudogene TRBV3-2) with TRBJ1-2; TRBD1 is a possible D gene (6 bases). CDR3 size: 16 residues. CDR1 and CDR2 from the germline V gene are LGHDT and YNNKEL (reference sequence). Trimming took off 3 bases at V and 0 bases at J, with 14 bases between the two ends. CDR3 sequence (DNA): TGTGCCAGCAGCCAGACAGGCCTCACATCTAACTATGGCTACACCTTC. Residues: CASSQTGLTSNYGYTF.

The CDR3 region is CASIAGRVYEQYF. The CDR3, as DNA: TGTGCCAGCATCGCGGGGCGAGTCTACGAGCAGTACTTC. The chain combines TRBV2 with TRBJ2-7, with D perhaps TRBD2 (6 bases). This CDR3 has 13 residues. Trimming removed 7 bases at V and 3 bases at J, with 13 bases between. Per germline, CDR1 SNHLY and CDR2 FYNNEI.

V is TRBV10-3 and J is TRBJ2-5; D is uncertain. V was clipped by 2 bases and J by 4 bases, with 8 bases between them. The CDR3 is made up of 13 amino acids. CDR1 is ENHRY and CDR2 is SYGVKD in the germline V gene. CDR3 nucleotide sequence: TGTGCCATCAGTGAGCCCCCTCTAGAGACCCAGTACTTC. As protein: CAISEPPLETQYF.

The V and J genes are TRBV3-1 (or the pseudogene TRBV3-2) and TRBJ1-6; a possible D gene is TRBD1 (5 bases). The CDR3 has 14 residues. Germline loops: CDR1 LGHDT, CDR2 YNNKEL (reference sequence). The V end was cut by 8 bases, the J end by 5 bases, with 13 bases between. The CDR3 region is CASGPGLNNSPLHF. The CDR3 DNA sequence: TGTGCCAGCGGACCGGGACTGAATAATTCACCCCTCCACTTT.

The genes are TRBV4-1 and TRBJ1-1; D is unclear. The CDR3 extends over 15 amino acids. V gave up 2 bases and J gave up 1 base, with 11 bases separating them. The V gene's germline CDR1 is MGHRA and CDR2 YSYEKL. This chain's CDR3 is CASSQSGMSNTEAFF. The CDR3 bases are TGCGCCAGCAGCCAATCAGGAATGTCGAACACTGAAGCTTTCTTT.

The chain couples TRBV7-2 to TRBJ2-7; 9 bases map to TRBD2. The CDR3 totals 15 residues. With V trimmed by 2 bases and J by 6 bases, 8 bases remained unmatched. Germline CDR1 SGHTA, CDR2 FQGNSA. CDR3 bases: TGTGCCAGCAGCTTATTCGCGGGAGGGCATTTCGAGCAGTACTTC. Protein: CASSLFAGGHFEQYF.

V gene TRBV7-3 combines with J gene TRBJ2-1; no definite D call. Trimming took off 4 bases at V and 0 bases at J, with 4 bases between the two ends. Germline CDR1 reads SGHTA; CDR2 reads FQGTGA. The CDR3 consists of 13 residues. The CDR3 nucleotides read TGTGCCAGCAGCTACACCTCCTACAATGAGCAGTTCTTC. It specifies CASSYTSYNEQFF.

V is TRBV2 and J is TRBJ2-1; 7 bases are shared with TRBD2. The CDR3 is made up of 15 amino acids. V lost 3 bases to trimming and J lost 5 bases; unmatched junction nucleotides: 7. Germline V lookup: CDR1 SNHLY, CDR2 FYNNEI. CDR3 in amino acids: CASSDRLAPNNEQFF. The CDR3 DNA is TGTGCCAGCAGTGATAGACTAGCCCCTAACAATGAGCAGTTCTTC.

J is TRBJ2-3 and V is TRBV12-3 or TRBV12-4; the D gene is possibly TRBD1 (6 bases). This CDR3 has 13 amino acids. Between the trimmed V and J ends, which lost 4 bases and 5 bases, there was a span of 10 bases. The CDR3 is CASSSGQRDTQYF. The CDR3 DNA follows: TGTGCCAGCAGTTCCGGACAGCGAGATACGCAGTATTTT.

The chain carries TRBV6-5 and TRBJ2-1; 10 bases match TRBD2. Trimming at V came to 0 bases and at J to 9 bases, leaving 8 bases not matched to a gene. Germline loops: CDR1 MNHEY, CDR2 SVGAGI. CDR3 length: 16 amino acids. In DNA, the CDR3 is TGTGCCAGCAGTTACTCGCCGACTAGCGGGTTTATTGAGCAGTTCTTC. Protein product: CASSYSPTSGFIEQFF.

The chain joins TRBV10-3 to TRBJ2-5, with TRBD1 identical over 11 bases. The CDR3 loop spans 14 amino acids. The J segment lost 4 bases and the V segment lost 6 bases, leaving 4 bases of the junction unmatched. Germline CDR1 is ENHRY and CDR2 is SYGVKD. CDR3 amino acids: CAISGTGGSETQYF. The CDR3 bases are TGTGCCATCAGCGGGACAGGGGGATCAGAGACCCAGTACTTC.